This T cell receptor beta chain appears in the sequencing data of a study of blood T cell repertoires in COVID-19. Across the study: The study drew acute and convalescent COVID-19 samples from the United States, Italy and Spain.

V lost 6 bases and J lost 6; bases outside the gene matches: 9. CDR1 is SGHTA and CDR2 is FQGNSA in the germline V gene. The CDR3 is 14 amino acids. As originally analysed: For nucleated cells, counts were estimated from reference gene primer amplification. Only in-frame clones appear in the TCRdb table, and some are missing; sequencing was by immunoSEQ multiplex PCR. V and J calls and clone size are given by that table; D and trimming were obtained from the DNA. Here the sample spans approximately 240,000 clones, about 83% being singletons. This clone was detected only a few times. The rearrangement links TRBV7-2 to TRBJ1-1; 8 bases fit TRBD1. This receptor was obtained from a human donor in a cohort sampled during active COVID-19. The sample consisted of peripheral blood. In nucleotides, the CDR3 is TGTGCCAGCAGTCGCGACAGGGGATACGCTGAAGCTTTCTTT. Amino acids: CASSRDRGYAEAFF.